Below, 9 T cell receptor beta chains from the same sample are listed, as sequenced in a study of tumor-infiltrating lymphocytes in oesophageal squamous cell carcinoma. TCRdb reprocessed the PCR reads via MiXCR and lists one record per CDR3 protein. The sample shows more than 10,000 distinct CDR3 sequences, approximately 52% of them seen only once. Source material: esophageal tumor tissue. The origin of the receptors is a female donor with esophageal squamous cell carcinoma.

The rearrangement joins TRBV11-2 to TRBJ2-7, with TRBD2 matching over 7 bases. With the DNA end fitting TRBJ2-1 better, the J assignment may be wrong. CDR1 and CDR2 (germline): SGHAT, FQNNGV. The CDR3 runs 16 residues. The CDR3 sequence: CASSLEGLAAYNEQFF. DNA for the CDR3: TGTGCCAGCAGCTTAGAAGGCCTAGCGGCCTACAATGAGCAGTTCTTC.

V usage is TRBV7-6 and J usage is TRBJ2-3; D not resolved. This CDR3 comprises 14 residues. Germline V gene data show CDR1 as SGHVS and CDR2 as FNYEAQ. V dropped 5 bases and J dropped 4 bases, with 13 bases sitting between them. CDR3: CASSKDQNSDTQYF. The CDR3 DNA follows: TGTGCCAGCAGCAAAGACCAAAATTCAGATACGCAGTATTTT.

This chain connects TRBV6-8 to TRBJ2-4; TRBD1 matches at 9 bases. The CDR3 has 17 amino acids. Germline V gives CDR1 MNHGY, CDR2 SAAAGT. After removal of 2 bases from V and 2 bases from J, the junction contained 7 bases not matched to a gene. This chain's CDR3 is CASSYRGTGKTKNIQYF. CDR3 coding DNA: TGTGCCAGCAGTTACAGAGGGACAGGGAAGACCAAAAACATTCAGTACTTC.

This clonotype was recorded once. V is TRBV19 and J is TRBJ2-6; 9 positions match TRBD2. The closer fit of TRBJ2-5 to the DNA end suggests the J call may be wrong. There are 20 residues in the CDR3. Germline CDR1 LNHDA, CDR2 SQIVND (reference sequence). CDR3 nucleotides: TGTGCCAGTAGCCCCGGGGCGGTTGGGCTAAATGGACTAGCGAGGGAGACCCAGTACTTC. Its protein is CASSPGAVGLNGLARETQYF.

This clonotype was seen more than once but under ten times. V is TRBV7-3 and J is TRBJ2-1; 7 positions match TRBD2. Germline values: CDR1 SGHTA, CDR2 FQGTGA. The CDR3 totals 15 residues. Unmatched junction bases numbered 6, after V lost 1 base and J lost 6 bases. The CDR3 nucleotides read TGTGCCAGCAGCTTAAGTTTTTCTAGCGGCAATGAGCAGTTCTTC. It translates to CASSLSFSSGNEQFF.

The V and J genes are TRBV7-3 and TRBJ2-1; D may be TRBD2 (6 bases). The J call is doubtful: the DNA matches TRBJ2-7 better. The CDR3 extends over 15 amino acids. CDR1 SGHTA and CDR2 FQGTGA come from the germline V gene. CDR3 region: CASSPGGGDSYEQYF. The CDR3 coding sequence is TGTGCCAGCAGCCCCGGCGGAGGGGACTCCTACGAGCAGTACTTC.

This clonotype was seen ten or more times. The CDR3 is CASSLGVGETQYF. As DNA, the CDR3 is TGTGCCAGCAGTTTGGGAGTTGGAGAGACCCAGTACTTC. The chain couples TRBV7-2 to TRBJ2-5, with D tentatively TRBD2 (5 bases). Germline V lookup: CDR1 SGHTA, CDR2 FQGNSA. This CDR3 contains 13 residues. Deletions cut 6 bases from V and 4 bases from J, with 12 bases between.

This clonotype came up many times. The CDR3 bases are TGTGCCAGCACCCCAGGACAGGGGTTAAATGAGCAGTTCTTC. Translation gives CASTPGQGLNEQFF. The chain recombines TRBV6-1 with TRBJ2-1; TRBD1 aligns across 9 bases. Unmatched junction bases numbered 8, after V lost 7 bases and J lost 7 bases. Germline CDR1 MNHNS, CDR2 SASEGT. The CDR3 is 14 residues long.

The table lists this clonotype with a few counts. The chain couples TRBV7-8 to TRBJ2-7, with TRBD1 identical over 9 bases. The V segment lost 5 bases and the J segment 9 bases; nucleotides outside the gene matches: 5. The CDR3 totals 12 residues. Germline lookup yields CDR1 SGHVS and CDR2 FQNEAQ. The CDR3, as DNA: TGTGCCAGCAGCCCACAGGGGGCTTGGCAGTACTTC. Translated, it gives CASSPQGAWQYF.